These 4 T cell receptor beta chains were all obtained from the same sample, sequenced in a study of cytomegalovirus exposure and HLA in healthy donors. This PCR relied on a set of 60 Vbeta primers and 13 Jbeta primers. The table came from immunoSEQ multiplex PCR; TCRdb's copy has only in-frame clones and leaves some out. The table records roughly 150,000 clones, around 75% of them present only once. Sequenced: PBMCs. These receptors were obtained from a man aged 35 to 55 in good health and CMV-seronegative.

In this sample, this clone turned up once. This chain joins TRBV6-5 and TRBJ1-4; possible D gene TRBD1, 5 bases. The CDR3 sequence is 16 residues long. Per germline, CDR1 MNHEY and CDR2 SVGAGI. The V gene lost 4 bases and the J gene lost 5 bases, with 17 bases spanning the gap. CDR3 residues: CASSSTQGRANEKLFF. Here the CDR3 DNA reads TGTGCCAGCAGTTCGACTCAGGGTCGCGCGAATGAAAAACTGTTTTTT.

The chain couples TRBV4-3 to TRBJ1-4; no definite D call. The length of the CDR3 is 16 residues. In germline, CDR1 is LGHNA, CDR2 YSLEER. V was trimmed by 4 bases and J by 0 bases, leaving 12 bases between them. CDR3 DNA sequence: TGCGCCAGCAGCCCAAGTAGTTTCGCAACTAATGAAAAACTGTTTTTT. Translation gives CASSPSSFATNEKLFF.

The chain links TRBV27 to TRBJ2-7; the match to TRBD1 covers 7 bases. CDR3 size: 12 residues. Germline V gene sequence: CDR1 MNHEY, CDR2 SMNVEV (reference sequence). Trimming removed 8 bases from V and 2 bases from J; junction bases left unmatched: 3. CDR3 loop: CASGQGAYEQYF. The CDR3, as DNA: TGTGCCAGCGGGCAGGGGGCCTACGAGCAGTACTTC.

V is TRBV4-2 and J is TRBJ2-7; 11 positions match TRBD2. Unmatched junction bases numbered 9, after V lost 4 bases and J lost 7 bases. The V gene's germline CDR1 is LGHNA and CDR2 YNFKEQ. The CDR3 sequence is 15 residues long. The CDR3 protein is CASSREGTSGWEQYF. CDR3 bases: TGTGCCAGCAGCCGCGAGGGGACTAGCGGTTGGGAGCAGTACTTC.